One sample yielded the 10 T cell receptor beta chains listed below, sequenced in a study of blood T cell repertoires in COVID-19 (TCRdb year 2020). Library preparation was by the immunoSEQ multiplex PCR assay. In TCRdb, the immuneACCESS table is reduced to in-frame sequences with V and J assigned. These tables do not hold every clone; where another copy was compared, an unresolved V gene accounts for under half, and the others remain unexplained. The sample includes about 190,000 clones, with about 90% observed a single time. 0.5% to 0.75% of the sample is in the top ten clones. The material sequenced was peripheral blood. The receptors derive from a man between 50 and 59 years old with acute or convalescent COVID-19.

This sequence joins TRBV18 and TRBJ1-6; possible D gene TRBD1, 6 bases. The CDR3 contains 15 residues. CDR1 and CDR2 from the germline V gene are KGHSH and LQKENI. V gave up 4 bases and J gave up 1 base, with 8 bases separating them. CDR3 protein: CASSQQGSYNSPLHF. As DNA, the CDR3 is TGTGCCAGCTCACAACAGGGATCCTATAATTCACCCCTCCACTTT.

The chain couples TRBV19 to TRBJ2-1, with D maybe TRBD2 (6 bases). CDR1 and CDR2 from the germline V gene are LNHDA and SQIVND (reference sequence). The length of the CDR3 is 16 residues. Trimming left V 0 bases short and J 5 bases short, with 14 bases between. In DNA, the CDR3 is TGTGCCAGTAGTATAGATAGACTAGGCGTCAACAATGAGCAGTTCTTC. Translation: CASSIDRLGVNNEQFF.

The chain uses TRBV7-3 and TRBJ2-5; D is uncertain. Trimming left V 0 bases short and J 2 bases short, with 4 bases between. The germline V gene has CDR1 SGHTA and CDR2 FQGTGA. This CDR3 has 13 amino acids. CDR3 bases: TGTGCCAGCAGCTTAACCGTGCAAGAGACCCAGTACTTC. This translates into CASSLTVQETQYF.

The J gene is TRBJ2-3, the V gene TRBV28, with D perhaps matching TRBD2 (7 bases). The germline V gene has CDR1 MDHEN and CDR2 SYDVKM. The ends were cut back, 3 bases at V and 1 base at J, with 11 bases in the middle. The CDR3 is 15 residues long. The CDR3 is CASSLGGAGTDTQYF. CDR3 sequence (DNA): TGTGCCAGCAGTTTGGGGGGGGCCGGCACAGATACGCAGTATTTT.

The rearrangement uses TRBV7-9 and TRBJ1-1; 7 bases map to TRBD1. Looked up from germline, CDR1 is SEHNR and CDR2 is FQNEAQ (reference sequence). The junction had 7 bases not matched to a gene; V was cut back by 5 bases and J by 1 base. The CDR3 is 15 residues long. The CDR3 sequence: CASSPRQGPNTEAFF. In nucleotides, the CDR3 is TGTGCCAGCAGCCCCCGACAGGGTCCGAACACTGAAGCTTTCTTT.

The table lists this clone with a count of one. This CDR3 reads CASSPGQGAGGYTF. The DNA for the CDR3 is TGTGCCAGCAGTCCAGGACAGGGGGCGGGTGGCTACACCTTC. This chain connects TRBV2 to TRBJ1-2; 11 bases agree with TRBD1. The germline V gene encodes CDR1 SNHLY and CDR2 FYNNEI. V lost 5 bases to trimming and J lost 7 bases; unmatched junction nucleotides: 6. The CDR3 sequence is 14 residues long.

This clone has a handful of counts. The chain couples TRBV29-1 to TRBJ2-3; TRBD2 might be the D (5 bases). V dropped 6 bases and J dropped 0 bases, with 7 bases sitting between them. The CDR3 has 12 amino acids. Germline V gene sequence: CDR1 SQVTM, CDR2 ANQGSEA. In DNA form, the CDR3 reads TGCAGCGTGGGAGATAGCACAGATACGCAGTATTTT. It is translated as CSVGDSTDTQYF.

The rearrangement joins TRBV4-3 to TRBJ1-4; TRBD1 matches 8 bases. Per germline, CDR1 LGHNA and CDR2 YSLEER. With V trimmed by 0 bases and J by 8 bases, 8 bases remained unmatched. The CDR3 sequence is 16 residues long. CDR3 residues: CASSQDLPTGEEKLFF. DNA of the CDR3: TGCGCCAGCAGCCAAGATCTCCCGACAGGGGAGGAAAAACTGTTTTTT.

In this sample, this clone turned up once. The CDR3 sequence: CASSMDRVRTGELFF. In DNA, the CDR3 is TGTGCCAGCAGCATGGACAGGGTTCGAACCGGGGAGCTGTTTTTT. The J gene is TRBJ2-2, the V gene TRBV7-6; 8 bases are a match to TRBD1. CDR3 length: 15 residues. Germline trimming cut 5 bases from V and 5 bases from J; bases unmatched to any gene: 7. Looked up from germline, CDR1 is SGHVS and CDR2 is FNYEAQ.

V usage is TRBV7-9 and J usage is TRBJ2-1; 12 bases line up with TRBD2. V shed 5 bases and J 5 bases; nucleotides not matched to a gene: 4. Germline CDR1 and CDR2: SEHNR and FQNEAQ (reference sequence). The CDR3 totals 15 residues. CDR3 DNA sequence: TGTGCCAGCAGCACTAGACTAGCGGGAGACAATGAGCAGTTCTTC. Its protein product is CASSTRLAGDNEQFF. The whole variable domain, remainder taken from reference TRBV7-9 and TRBJ2-1, is DTGVSQNPRHKITKRGQNVTFRCDPISEHNRLYWYRQTLGQGPEFLTYFQNEAQLEKSRLLSDRFSAERPKGSFSTLEIQRTEQGDSAMYLCASSTRLAGDNEQFFGPGTRLTVL.